This passage covers 20 T cell receptor beta chains from one sample sequenced in a study of OX40 agonist ivuxolimab in advanced cancers. Sequencing was performed with immunoSEQ multiplex PCR; in TCRdb, only in-frame clones are kept and a portion is missing. Of 70,000 or so clones in the sample, around 90% were seen once. Sequences were derived from CD4+ or CD8+ T cells sorted from blood, sampled in a trial of the OX40 agonist ivuxolimab. All receptors derive from an adult with an advanced solid tumor such as melanoma, head and neck, liver or kidney cancer.

The rearrangement uses TRBV19 and TRBJ1-1; the match to TRBD1 covers 8 bases. Germline values: CDR1 LNHDA, CDR2 SQIVND (reference sequence). The V and J ends lost 6 bases and 5 bases, in that order; junction bases with no gene match: 14. CDR3 length equals 16 residues. The CDR3 reads CASSPPGTGVVTEAFF. Written as DNA, the CDR3 is TGTGCCAGTAGCCCCCCCGGGACAGGTGTAGTAACTGAAGCTTTCTTT.

V gene TRBV6-6 combines with J gene TRBJ1-2, with 8 bases lining up with TRBD1. Germline loops: CDR1 MNHNY, CDR2 SVGAGI (reference sequence). CDR3 size: 16 residues. With V trimmed by 6 bases and J by 0 bases, 9 bases remained unmatched. The CDR3 nucleotides are TGTGCCAGCAGACCCCAGACAGGGGATACTAACTATGGCTACACCTTC. Translating gives CASRPQTGDTNYGYTF.

The chain uses TRBV27 and TRBJ2-7; D uncertain. There are 15 residues in the CDR3. Per germline, CDR1 MNHEY and CDR2 SMNVEV (reference sequence). V gave up 2 bases and J gave up 2 bases, with 13 bases separating them. CDR3 in amino acids: CASSLGLARTYEQYF. The CDR3 DNA sequence: TGTGCCAGCAGTTTAGGTTTAGCCAGGACCTACGAGCAGTACTTC.

The V and J genes are TRBV10-2 and TRBJ1-5; 7 nucleotides match TRBD1. With V trimmed by 4 bases and J by 0 bases, 15 bases remained unmatched. The CDR3 extends over 19 amino acids. Looked up from germline, CDR1 is WSHSY and CDR2 is SAAADI. In DNA, the CDR3 is TGCGCCAGCAGTGCGCGACAGGGCAGTGGGGTTGGTAGCAATCAGCCCCAGCATTTT. Its translation: CASSARQGSGVGSNQPQHF.

The chain links TRBV7-2 to TRBJ1-2, with 9 bases lining up with TRBD1. Germline CDR1 and CDR2: SGHTA and FQGNSA. Trimming removed 6 bases from V and 4 bases from J; junction bases left unmatched: 3. The CDR3 is made up of 13 amino acids. Here the CDR3 DNA reads TGTGCCAGCAGTCCGGACAGGGGCTATGGCTACACCTTC. Its protein product is CASSPDRGYGYTF.

This rearrangement joins TRBV27 to TRBJ2-1; the D is unclear. The CDR3 sequence is 17 residues long. Per germline, CDR1 MNHEY and CDR2 SMNVEV (reference sequence). Trimming removed 3 bases at V and 4 bases at J, with 19 bases between. CDR3 sequence reads: CASSLWDLRGRYNEQFF. CDR3 sequence (DNA): TGTGCCAGCAGTTTGTGGGATTTACGCGGTCGATACAATGAGCAGTTCTTC.

V is TRBV6-5 and J is TRBJ1-1; the D gene is possibly TRBD1 (6 bases). V lost 0 bases and J lost 11, with 10 bases in between. Looked up from germline, CDR1 is MNHEY and CDR2 is SVGAGI. There are 12 residues in the CDR3. This CDR3 is CASSYSGGKAFF. The CDR3 bases are TGTGCCAGCAGTTACTCGGGGGGCAAGGCTTTCTTT.

This clone was seen a handful of times. The genes are TRBV18 and TRBJ1-6; 7 bases agree with TRBD1. The junction had 7 bases not matched to a gene; V was cut back by 1 base and J by 7 bases. The CDR3 consists of 16 residues. The germline V gene has CDR1 KGHSH and CDR2 LQKENI. The CDR3 protein is CASSPRKQGINSPLHF. CDR3 nucleotides: TGTGCCAGCTCACCACGAAAACAGGGGATCAATTCACCCCTCCACTTT.

The rearrangement links TRBV18 to TRBJ2-7, with unresolved D. V was shortened by 0 bases and J by 0 bases, with 12 bases between the two germline ends. Germline CDR1 KGHSH, CDR2 LQKENI. The CDR3 has 16 residues. CDR3 coding DNA: TGTGCCAGCTCACCACCAATGGCCAGGACCTCCTACGAGCAGTACTTC. Amino acid sequence: CASSPPMARTSYEQYF.

CDR3 sequence (DNA): TGTGCCAGCAGACTGGGACAGGTAGAAAACTATGGCTACACCTTC. This sequence encodes CASRLGQVENYGYTF. The genes are TRBV28 and TRBJ1-2, with 8 bases lining up with TRBD1. Per the germline V gene, CDR1 is MDHEN and CDR2 is SYDVKM. This CDR3 comprises 15 residues. With V trimmed by 6 bases and J by 2 bases, 8 bases remained unmatched.

This chain joins TRBV6-6 and TRBJ2-2; 7 bases are a match to TRBD1. The CDR3 loop spans 13 amino acids. The germline CDR1 and CDR2 sequences are MNHNY and SVGAGI (reference sequence). V lost 11 bases to trimming and J lost 1 base; unmatched junction nucleotides: 4. DNA for the CDR3: TGTGCCGCCCGACAGGGGAACACCGGGGAGCTGTTTTTT. Protein product: CAARQGNTGELFF.

The chain joins TRBV4-1 to TRBJ2-3; D may match TRBD1 or TRBD2 (5 bases each). The germline V gene encodes CDR1 MGHRA and CDR2 YSYEKL. Trimming left V 1 base short and J 2 bases short, with 16 bases between. The CDR3 is 17 residues long. As DNA, the CDR3 is TGCGCCAGCAGCCAAGGATCGGCAGGGACCTACACAGATACGCAGTATTTT. It specifies CASSQGSAGTYTDTQYF.

Only a few counts were recorded for this clone. The chain carries TRBV4-2 and TRBJ1-2; perhaps TRBD1 as D (5 bases). Trimming took 0 bases from V and 2 from J, leaving 13 bases between them. This CDR3 comprises 16 residues. Germline loops: CDR1 LGHNA, CDR2 YNFKEQ. CDR3 nucleotide sequence: TGTGCCAGCAGCCAAGATATGCCAAGGGACAACTATGGCTACACCTTC. This translates into CASSQDMPRDNYGYTF.

This chain joins TRBV19 and TRBJ2-3; D possibly corresponds to TRBD1 (5 bases). CDR1 is LNHDA, CDR2 SQIVND, per germline (reference sequence). With 4 bases removed from V and 4 bases from J, the gap between germline ends came to 9 bases. This CDR3 comprises 13 residues. Here the CDR3 reads CASSTLRADTQYF. CDR3 DNA sequence: TGTGCCAGTAGTACTCTCAGGGCAGATACGCAGTATTTT.

This clone was picked up a small number of times. J is TRBJ2-7 and V is TRBV9, with a possible D match to TRBD1 (7 bases). Germline V gene sequence: CDR1 SGDLS, CDR2 YYNGEE. The CDR3 loop spans 16 amino acids. V lost 3 bases to trimming and J lost 4 bases, with 20 bases between them. The CDR3: CASSETTGARDYEQYF. The CDR3 region has the DNA TGTGCCAGCAGCGAGACAACAGGGGCGCGGGATTACGAGCAGTACTTC.

The CDR3 sequence: CASTLIGSSNQPQHF. Written as DNA, the CDR3 is TGTGCCAGCACCCTTATTGGGTCGAGCAATCAGCCCCAGCATTTT. The chain links TRBV27 to TRBJ1-5; D unclear. V lost 7 bases, J lost 1 base, and 14 bases lay in between. CDR3 length equals 15 residues. The germline gives CDR1 MNHEY, CDR2 SMNVEV (reference sequence).

The chain recombines TRBV7-2 with TRBJ2-7; TRBD2 is a possible D gene (5 bases). The CDR3 sequence is 15 residues long. V was trimmed by 3 bases and J by 4 bases, leaving 16 bases between them. Germline V gene lookup returns CDR1 SGHTA and CDR2 FQGNSA. The CDR3 protein is CASSFDYGGYYEQYF. For the CDR3, the DNA is TGTGCCAGCAGCTTCGACTACGGTGGATATTACGAGCAGTACTTC.

This rearrangement joins TRBV15 to TRBJ2-7; D is possibly TRBD1 (7 bases). Trimming took off 0 bases at V and 2 bases at J, with 11 bases between the two ends. CDR3 size: 15 residues. Germline V lookup: CDR1 LNHNV, CDR2 YYDKDF (reference sequence). The CDR3 sequence is CATSREGGGTYEQYF. The DNA of the CDR3 is TGTGCCACCAGCAGAGAAGGGGGCGGGACCTACGAGCAGTACTTC.

This clone was counted a single time. The V and J genes are TRBV5-8 and TRBJ2-1; D remains unclear. CDR3 length: 13 residues. Germline V CDR1 and CDR2: SGHTS, YDEGEE. V dropped 0 bases and J dropped 5 bases, with 6 bases sitting between them. CDR3 nucleotide sequence: TGTGCCAGCAGCTTGGTTTCCAACAATGAGCAGTTCTTC. Its protein product is CASSLVSNNEQFF.

V is TRBV7-2 and J is TRBJ1-3, with D hard to call. The CDR3 runs 15 residues. V was trimmed by 5 bases and J by 0 bases, leaving 11 bases between them. Germline loops: CDR1 SGHTA, CDR2 FQGNSA. The chain's CDR3 is CASSRQTVSGNTIYF. The DNA for the CDR3 is TGTGCCAGCAGCCGGCAGACTGTCTCTGGAAACACCATATATTTT.